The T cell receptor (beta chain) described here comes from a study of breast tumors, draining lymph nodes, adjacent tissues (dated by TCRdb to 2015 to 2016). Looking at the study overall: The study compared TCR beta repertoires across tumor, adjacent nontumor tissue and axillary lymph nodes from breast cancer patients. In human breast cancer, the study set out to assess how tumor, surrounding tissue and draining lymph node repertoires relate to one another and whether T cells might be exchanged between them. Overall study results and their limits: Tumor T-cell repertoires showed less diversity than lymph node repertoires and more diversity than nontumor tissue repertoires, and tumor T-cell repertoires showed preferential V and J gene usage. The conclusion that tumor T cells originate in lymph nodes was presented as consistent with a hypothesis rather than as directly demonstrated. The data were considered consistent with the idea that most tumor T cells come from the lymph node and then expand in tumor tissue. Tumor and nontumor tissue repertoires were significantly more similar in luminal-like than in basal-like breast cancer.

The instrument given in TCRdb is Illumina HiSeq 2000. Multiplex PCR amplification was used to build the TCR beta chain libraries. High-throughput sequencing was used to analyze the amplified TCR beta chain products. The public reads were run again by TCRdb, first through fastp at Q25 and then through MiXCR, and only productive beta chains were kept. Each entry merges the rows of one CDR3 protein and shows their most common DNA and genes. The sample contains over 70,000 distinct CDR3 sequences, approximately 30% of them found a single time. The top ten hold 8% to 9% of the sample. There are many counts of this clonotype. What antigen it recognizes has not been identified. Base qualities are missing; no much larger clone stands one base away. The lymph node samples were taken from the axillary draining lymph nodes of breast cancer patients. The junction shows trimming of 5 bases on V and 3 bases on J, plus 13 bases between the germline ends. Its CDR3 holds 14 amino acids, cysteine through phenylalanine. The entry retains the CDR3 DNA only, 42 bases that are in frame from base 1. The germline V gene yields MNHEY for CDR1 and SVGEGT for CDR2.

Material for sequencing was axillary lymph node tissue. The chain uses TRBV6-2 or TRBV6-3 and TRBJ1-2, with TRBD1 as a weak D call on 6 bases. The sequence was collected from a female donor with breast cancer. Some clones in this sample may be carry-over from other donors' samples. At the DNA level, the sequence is TGTGCCAGCAGTCGACAGCAGGGGTACTATGGCTACACCTTC. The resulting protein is CASSRQQGYYGYTF.